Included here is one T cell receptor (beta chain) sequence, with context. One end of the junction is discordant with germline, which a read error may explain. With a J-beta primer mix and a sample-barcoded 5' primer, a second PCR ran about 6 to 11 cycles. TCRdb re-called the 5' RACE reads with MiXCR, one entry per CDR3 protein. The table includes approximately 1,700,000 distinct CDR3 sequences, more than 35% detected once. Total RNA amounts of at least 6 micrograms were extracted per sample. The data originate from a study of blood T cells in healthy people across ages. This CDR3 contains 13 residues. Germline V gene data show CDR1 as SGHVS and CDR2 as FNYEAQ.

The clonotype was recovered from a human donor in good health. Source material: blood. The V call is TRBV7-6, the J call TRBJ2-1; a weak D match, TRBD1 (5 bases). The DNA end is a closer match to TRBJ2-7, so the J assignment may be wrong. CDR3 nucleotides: TGTGTCAGCAGCTTAGACAGACCCTACGAGCAGTACTTC. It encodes CVSSLDRPYEQYF.